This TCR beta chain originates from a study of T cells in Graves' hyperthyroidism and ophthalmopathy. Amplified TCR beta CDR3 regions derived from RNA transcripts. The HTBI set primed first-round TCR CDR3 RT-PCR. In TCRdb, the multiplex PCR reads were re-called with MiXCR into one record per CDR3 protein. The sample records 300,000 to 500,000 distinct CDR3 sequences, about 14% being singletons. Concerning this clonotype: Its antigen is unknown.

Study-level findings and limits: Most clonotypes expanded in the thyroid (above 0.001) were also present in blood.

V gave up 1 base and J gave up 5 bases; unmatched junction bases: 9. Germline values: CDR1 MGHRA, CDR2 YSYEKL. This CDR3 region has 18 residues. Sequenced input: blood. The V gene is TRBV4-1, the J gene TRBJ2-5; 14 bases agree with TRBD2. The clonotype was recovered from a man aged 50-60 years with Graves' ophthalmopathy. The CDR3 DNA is TGCGCCAGCAGCCAAGGGGGGGGACTAGCGGGAGCCCGGGAGACCCAGTACTTC. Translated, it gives CASSQGGGLAGARETQYF.